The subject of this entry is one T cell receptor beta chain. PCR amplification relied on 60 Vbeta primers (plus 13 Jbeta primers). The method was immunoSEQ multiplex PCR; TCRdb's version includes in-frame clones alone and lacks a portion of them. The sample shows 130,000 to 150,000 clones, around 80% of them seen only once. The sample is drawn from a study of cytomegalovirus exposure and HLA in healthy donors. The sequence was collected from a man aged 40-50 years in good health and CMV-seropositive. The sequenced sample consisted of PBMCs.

CDR3: CASSPGAVLISGANVLTF. The CDR3 bases are TGTGCCAGCAGCCCCGGAGCGGTATTAATCTCTGGGGCCAACGTCCTGACTTTC. The chain combines TRBV7-9 with TRBJ2-6; a weak D match, TRBD2 (5 bases). The CDR3 has 18 amino acids. The germline V gene has CDR1 SEHNR and CDR2 FQNEAQ (reference sequence). Trimming shortened V by 5 bases and J by 0 bases, and 17 bases separated the two germline ends.